Here is one T cell receptor beta chain with its context. These data come from a study of blood T cell repertoires in COVID-19. At the level of the study: From the United States, Italy and Spain came samples of acute and convalescent COVID-19.

This CDR3 has 15 amino acids. The assay was immunoSEQ multiplex PCR, and TCRdb's table has in-frame clones only and misses some. The sample holds tens of thousands of clones, roughly 83% seen once. This clonotype was sampled from a man aged 50 to 59 with COVID-19, enrolled during active disease. The chain has TRBV21-1 and TRBJ2-5; the table's D call, TRBD2, was not checked against the DNA. TRBV21-1 is an annotated pseudogene. Sequencing used peripheral blood. CDR3 DNA: TGTGCCAGCAGGCCCTTGGGAGTAACCCAAGAGACCCAGTACTTC. This gives the protein CASRPLGVTQETQYF.